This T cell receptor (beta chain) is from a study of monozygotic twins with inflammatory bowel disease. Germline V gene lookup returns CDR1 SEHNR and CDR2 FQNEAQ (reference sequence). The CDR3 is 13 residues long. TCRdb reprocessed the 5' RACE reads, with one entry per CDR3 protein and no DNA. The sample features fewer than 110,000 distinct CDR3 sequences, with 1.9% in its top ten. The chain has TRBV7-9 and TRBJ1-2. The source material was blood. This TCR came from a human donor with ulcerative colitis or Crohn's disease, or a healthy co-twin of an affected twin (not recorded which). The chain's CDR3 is CASSLPTNYGYTF.